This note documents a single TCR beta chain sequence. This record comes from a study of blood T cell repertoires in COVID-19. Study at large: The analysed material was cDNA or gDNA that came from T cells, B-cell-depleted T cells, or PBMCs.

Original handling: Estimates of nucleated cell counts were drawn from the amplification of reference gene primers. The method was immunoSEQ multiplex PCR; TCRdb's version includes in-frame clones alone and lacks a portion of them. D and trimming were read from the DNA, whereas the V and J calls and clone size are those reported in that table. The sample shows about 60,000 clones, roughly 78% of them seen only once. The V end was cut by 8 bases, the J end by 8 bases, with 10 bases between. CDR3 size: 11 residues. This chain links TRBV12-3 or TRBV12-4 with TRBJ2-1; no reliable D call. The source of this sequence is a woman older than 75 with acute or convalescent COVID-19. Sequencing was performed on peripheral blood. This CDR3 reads CASANLHEQFF. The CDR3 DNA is TGTGCCAGCGCTAATCTTCATGAGCAGTTCTTC.